One and the same sample provided the 25 T cell receptor beta chains below, sequenced in a study of Graves' ophthalmopathy and Graves' hyperthyroidism. RNA transcripts provided the template for amplifying TCR beta CDR3 regions. First-round RT-PCR employed HTBI primers, with a second-round multiplex PCR after it. MiXCR, applied by TCRdb to the multiplex PCR reads, yields one record per CDR3 protein. The sample contains 210,000 or so distinct CDR3 sequences, about 32% of which appear only once. What was sequenced was peripheral blood. These receptors originate from a man in his fifties with Graves' ophthalmopathy.

This clonotype was detected once. The CDR3 nucleotides read TGTGCCAGCAGCGCACAGGGGGCGACGAAACAGCCCCAGCATTTT. It codes for CASSAQGATKQPQHF. The genes are TRBV6-2 or TRBV6-3 and TRBJ1-5, with 9 bases lining up with TRBD1. V gave up 6 bases and J gave up 7 bases; unmatched junction bases: 10. Germline CDR1 reads MNHEY; CDR2 reads SVGEGT. The CDR3 is made up of 15 amino acids.

This clonotype was seen many times. This chain joins TRBV27 and TRBJ1-2, with 8 positions matching TRBD1. The germline V gene has CDR1 MNHEY and CDR2 SMNVEV (reference sequence). After removal of 5 bases from V and 4 bases from J, the junction contained 9 bases not matched to a gene. This CDR3 comprises 15 residues. Here the CDR3 reads CASSPSRDRFYGYTF. The CDR3 coding sequence is TGTGCCAGCAGTCCCTCCCGGGACAGGTTCTATGGCTACACCTTC.

V usage is TRBV28 and J usage is TRBJ1-1; D possibly corresponds to TRBD1 (5 bases). Trimming removed 6 bases from V and 2 bases from J, with 13 bases in between. Germline-derived CDR1 and CDR2 are MDHEN and SYDVKM. The CDR3 contains 14 residues. The CDR3 here is CASRGPAPNTEAFF. CDR3 in DNA: TGTGCCAGCAGGGGACCGGCCCCCAACACTGAAGCTTTCTTT.

This clonotype was counted many times. The gene calls are TRBV28 and TRBJ1-5, with D possibly being TRBD1 (6 bases). The V end lost 6 bases, the J end lost 5 bases, and 20 bases lay between the germline ends. Germline V lookup: CDR1 MDHEN, CDR2 SYDVKM. The CDR3 loop spans 16 amino acids. DNA for the CDR3: TGTGCCAGCAGCCTCGGGGCAGGGAGGGGGTATCAGCCCCAGCATTTT. It codes for CASSLGAGRGYQPQHF.

The DNA for the CDR3 is TGCGCCAGCAGCCAAGTCGGGGCTGGGGCCAACGTCCTGACTTTC. Encoded protein: CASSQVGAGANVLTF. The V and J genes are TRBV4-1 and TRBJ2-6, with a weak D call TRBD2 (5 bases). The germline gives CDR1 MGHRA, CDR2 YSYEKL. CDR3 length: 15 amino acids. V lost 1 base, J lost 2 bases, and 6 bases lay in between.

This clonotype has ten or more counts. This chain connects TRBV27 to TRBJ1-2; D is possibly TRBD1 (5 bases). CDR3 length equals 14 residues. With 5 bases removed from V and 4 bases from J, the gap between germline ends came to 14 bases. In germline, CDR1 is MNHEY, CDR2 SMNVEV (reference sequence). DNA of the CDR3: TGTGCCAGCAGTCGGAAGCGCGGGGGCTATGGCTACACCTTC. Protein sequence: CASSRKRGGYGYTF.

The chain employs TRBV6-2 or TRBV6-3 and TRBJ1-5; no definite D call. Germline lookup yields CDR1 MNHEY and CDR2 SVGEGT. The CDR3 loop spans 14 amino acids. V dropped 2 bases and J dropped 5 bases, with 10 bases sitting between them. The CDR3 sequence is CASSYPSTYQPQHF. The CDR3 bases are TGTGCCAGCAGTTACCCCAGCACCTATCAGCCCCAGCATTTT.

This clonotype was counted ten times or more. This chain joins TRBV11-2 and TRBJ2-5; D uncertain. Per germline, CDR1 SGHAT and CDR2 FQNNGV. The CDR3 is 14 amino acids. Trimming left V 1 base short and J 2 bases short, with 8 bases between. The CDR3 here is CASSLGLGQETQYF. DNA of the CDR3: TGTGCCAGCAGCTTAGGACTGGGACAAGAGACCCAGTACTTC. Full variable domain (remainder filled in from reference TRBV11-2 and TRBJ2-5): EAGVAQSPRYKIIEKRQSVAFWCNPISGHATLYWYQQILGQGPKLLIQFQNNGVVDDSQLPKDRFSAERLKGVDSTLKIQPAKLEDSAVYLCASSLGLGQETQYFGPGTRLLVL.

This clonotype was observed at least ten times. V and J are TRBV6-1 and TRBJ1-2; D is undetermined. The CDR3 length is 14 residues. V was pared by 7 bases and J by 6 bases, with 18 bases between. The germline CDR1 and CDR2 sequences are MNHNS and SASEGT. The CDR3 is CASNDPGRDHGYTF. CDR3 in DNA: TGTGCCAGCAATGACCCTGGGCGGGATCATGGCTACACCTTC.

This clonotype was seen at least ten times. The J gene is TRBJ1-1, the V gene TRBV7-9, with 7 bases matching TRBD1. The trim removed 4 bases at V and 10 bases at J, leaving 6 bases unmatched. This CDR3 is 12 amino acids long. Germline V gene data show CDR1 as SEHNR and CDR2 as FQNEAQ (reference sequence). For the CDR3, the DNA is TGTGCCAGCAGCTCGGGACAGAGGGGAGCTTTCTTT. The encoded protein is CASSSGQRGAFF.

The chain employs TRBV5-1 and TRBJ2-7; D might be TRBD2 (5 bases). Germline V lookup: CDR1 SGHRS, CDR2 YFSETQ. Trimming removed 0 bases from V and 11 bases from J, with 15 bases in between. This CDR3 has 13 amino acids. In DNA form, the CDR3 reads TGCGCCAGCAGCTTGGAGGCGGGTTTAGAGGAGTACTTC. Amino acids: CASSLEAGLEEYF.

This clonotype was recorded at least ten times. The chain combines TRBV29-1 with TRBJ2-2; D possibly matches TRBD1 or TRBD2 (5 bases each). This CDR3 spans 14 amino acids. The germline V gene encodes CDR1 SQVTM and CDR2 ANQGSEA. The V and J ends lost 6 bases and 0 bases respectively, with 11 bases between them. The CDR3 spells CSVSVGANTGELFF. Here the CDR3 DNA reads TGCAGCGTCTCCGTGGGGGCGAACACCGGGGAGCTGTTTTTT.

This clonotype was seen many times. V usage is TRBV7-9 and J usage is TRBJ2-5; TRBD1 agrees at 8 bases. This CDR3 is 16 amino acids long. The germline CDR1 and CDR2 sequences are SEHNR and FQNEAQ (reference sequence). J was trimmed by 7 bases and V by 6 bases; bases with no gene match: 16. The CDR3 DNA reads TGTGCCAGCAGATGGGAGACAGGGGTCCTTTCGGGGACCCAGTACTTC. Amino acid sequence: CASRWETGVLSGTQYF.

The J gene is TRBJ1-2, the V gene TRBV7-2; a possible D gene is TRBD1 (6 bases). Trimming took off 2 bases at V and 4 bases at J, with 11 bases between the two ends. CDR1 is SGHTA, CDR2 FQGNSA, per germline. This CDR3 is 14 amino acids long. The CDR3 DNA is TGTGCCAGCAGCTTAATGGGACAAACCTATGGCTACACCTTC. This codes for CASSLMGQTYGYTF.

A note on this clonotype: One end of the junction varies from germline; a read error may be responsible. This chain uses TRBV28 with TRBJ1-3; weak D call: TRBD1 (5 bases). The CDR3 sequence is 15 residues long. The germline V gene has CDR1 MDHEN and CDR2 SYDVKM. CDR3 loop: CTSSSTRDAGNTIYF. Here the CDR3 DNA reads TGTACCAGCAGCTCGACTCGGGACGCGGGAAACACCATATATTTT.

This clonotype occurred many times. The rearrangement links TRBV15 to TRBJ1-5, with D tentatively TRBD1 (6 bases). This CDR3 is 15 amino acids long. The germline V and J ends were trimmed by 8 bases and 3 bases, with 17 bases remaining between them. Germline CDR1 is LNHNV and CDR2 is YYDKDF (reference sequence). The CDR3 here is CATPTFDRSNQPQHF. CDR3 DNA: TGTGCCACCCCTACCTTCGACAGGTCCAATCAGCCCCAGCATTTT. Supplemented by reference TRBV15 and TRBJ1-5, the full variable domain reads DAMVIQNPRYQVTQFGKPVTLSCSQTLNHNVMYWYQQKSSQAPKLLFHYYDKDFNNEADTPDNFQSRRPNTSFCFLDIRSPGLGDTAMYLCATPTFDRSNQPQHFGDGTRLSIL.

The V and J genes are TRBV27 and TRBJ1-1; no clear D gene. The CDR3 is 14 amino acids. Trimming removed 3 bases from V and 2 bases from J, with 10 bases in between. The germline V gene encodes CDR1 MNHEY and CDR2 SMNVEV (reference sequence). This CDR3 is CASSLLDSNTEAFF. The CDR3 coding sequence is TGTGCCAGCAGTTTGTTAGACTCAAACACTGAAGCTTTCTTT.

This chain connects TRBV7-9 to TRBJ2-5; D uncertain. Germline CDR1 SEHNR, CDR2 FQNEAQ (reference sequence). V shed 7 bases and J shed 1 base, with 16 bases lying between them. The CDR3 loop spans 15 amino acids. The DNA of the CDR3 is TGTGCCAGCACCGCGTCATACGGCGGCCAAGAGACCCAGTACTTC. The encoded protein is CASTASYGGQETQYF.

This clonotype was observed many times. The V gene is TRBV20-1, the J gene TRBJ1-6; D might be TRBD1 (6 bases). Per germline, CDR1 DFQATT and CDR2 SNEGSKA (reference sequence). CDR3 size: 13 residues. Trimming cost V 6 bases and J 5 bases, with 11 bases left between them. The CDR3 is CSAPRGNNSPLHF. The CDR3 DNA reads TGCAGTGCCCCCAGGGGCAATAATTCACCCCTCCACTTT.

This clonotype was recorded at least ten times. J is TRBJ2-7 and V is TRBV30; D unresolved. Trimming left V 0 bases short and J 3 bases short, with 9 bases between. The V gene's germline CDR1 is GTSNPN and CDR2 SVGIG (reference sequence). The CDR3 is made up of 13 amino acids. The CDR3 sequence: CAWSVQGIYEQYF. The CDR3 DNA sequence: TGTGCCTGGAGTGTACAAGGGATCTACGAGCAGTACTTC.

V is TRBV5-1 and J is TRBJ1-2; D is uncertain. Trimming left V 0 bases short and J 6 bases short, with 6 bases between. Germline V gene lookup returns CDR1 SGHRS and CDR2 YFSETQ. This CDR3 comprises 12 residues. The CDR3 region is CASSLGGNGYTF. CDR3 DNA: TGCGCCAGCAGCTTGGGAGGGAATGGCTACACCTTC.

The rearrangement uses TRBV7-2 and TRBJ2-5; 9 bases are shared with TRBD2. The germline V gene has CDR1 SGHTA and CDR2 FQGNSA. This CDR3 contains 15 residues. Trimming took 5 bases from V and 1 from J; bases not matched to a gene: 5. The CDR3 DNA reads as TGTGCCAGCAGCCACGCTAGCGGGACCCAAGAGACCCAGTACTTC. This gives the protein CASSHASGTQETQYF.

In this sample, this clonotype turned up a few times. The chain's CDR3 is CASSPSERSNTGELFF. The CDR3 DNA reads TGTGCCAGCAGTCCCTCGGAGCGGTCTAACACCGGGGAGCTGTTTTTT. The rearrangement links TRBV12-3 or TRBV12-4 to TRBJ2-2; possibly TRBD2 for D (5 bases). V lost 5 bases to trimming and J lost 2 bases, with 15 bases between them. The CDR3 loop spans 16 amino acids.

The sample holds a few counts of this clonotype. This chain uses TRBV4-2 with TRBJ1-5; D may be TRBD1 (6 bases). The germline V gene has CDR1 LGHNA and CDR2 YNFKEQ. The CDR3 has 15 residues. V shed 0 bases and J shed 2 bases, with 8 bases lying between them. Written as DNA, the CDR3 is TGTGCCAGCAGCCAAGAGACAGGCCGCAATCAGCCCCAGCATTTT. Encoded protein: CASSQETGRNQPQHF.

CDR3 bases: TGTGCCAGCAGTTTTGTTTTCGGGGTTGAGACCCAGTACTTC. Residues: CASSFVFGVETQYF. The genes are TRBV12-3 or TRBV12-4 and TRBJ2-5, with D possibly matching TRBD2 (5 bases). Trimming left V 3 bases short and J 5 bases short, with 13 bases between. The CDR3 has 14 amino acids.